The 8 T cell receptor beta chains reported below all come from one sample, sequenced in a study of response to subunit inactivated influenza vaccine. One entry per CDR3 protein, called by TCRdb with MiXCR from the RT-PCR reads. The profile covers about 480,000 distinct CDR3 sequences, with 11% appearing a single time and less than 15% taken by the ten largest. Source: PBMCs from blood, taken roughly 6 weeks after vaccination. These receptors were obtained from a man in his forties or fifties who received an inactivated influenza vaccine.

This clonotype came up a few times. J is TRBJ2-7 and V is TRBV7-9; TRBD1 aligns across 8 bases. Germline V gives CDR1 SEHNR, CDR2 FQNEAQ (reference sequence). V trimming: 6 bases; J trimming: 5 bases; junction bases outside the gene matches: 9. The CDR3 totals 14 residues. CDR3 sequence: CASSFGQGLDEQYF. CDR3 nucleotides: TGTGCCAGCAGTTTTGGACAGGGTTTGGACGAGCAGTACTTC.

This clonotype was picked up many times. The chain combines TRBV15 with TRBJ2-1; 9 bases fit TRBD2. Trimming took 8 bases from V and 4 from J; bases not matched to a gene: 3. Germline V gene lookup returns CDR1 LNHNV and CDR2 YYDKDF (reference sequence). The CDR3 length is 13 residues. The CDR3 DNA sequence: TGTGCCACCGGGACTAGCAGTTACAATGAGCAGTTCTTC. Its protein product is CATGTSSYNEQFF.

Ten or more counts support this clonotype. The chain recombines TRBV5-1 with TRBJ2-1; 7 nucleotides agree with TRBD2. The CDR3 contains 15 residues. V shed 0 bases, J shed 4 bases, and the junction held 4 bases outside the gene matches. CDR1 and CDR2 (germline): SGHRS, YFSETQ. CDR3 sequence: CASSLAAGLYNEQFF. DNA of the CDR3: TGCGCCAGCAGCTTGGCAGCGGGACTTTACAATGAGCAGTTCTTC.

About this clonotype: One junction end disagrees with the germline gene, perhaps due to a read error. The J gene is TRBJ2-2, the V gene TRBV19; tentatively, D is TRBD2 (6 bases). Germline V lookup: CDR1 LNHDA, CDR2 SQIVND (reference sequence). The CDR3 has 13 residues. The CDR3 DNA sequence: TGTGCCAGTAGTCGCCGGAGGGGCGGGGAGCCGTTTTTT. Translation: CASSRRRGGEPFF.

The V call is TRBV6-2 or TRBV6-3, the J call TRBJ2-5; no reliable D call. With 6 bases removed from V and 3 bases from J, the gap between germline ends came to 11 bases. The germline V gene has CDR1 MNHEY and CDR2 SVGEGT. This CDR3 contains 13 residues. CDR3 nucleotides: TGTGCCAGCAGCTACACAATGAAAGAGACCCAGTACTTC. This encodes CASSYTMKETQYF.

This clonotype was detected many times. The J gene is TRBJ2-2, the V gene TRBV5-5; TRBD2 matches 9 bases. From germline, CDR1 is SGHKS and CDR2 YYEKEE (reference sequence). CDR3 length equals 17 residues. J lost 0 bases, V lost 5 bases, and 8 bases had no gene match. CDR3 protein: CASSTAPSGTNTGELFF. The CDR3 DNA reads TGTGCCAGCAGTACAGCTCCTAGCGGGACGAACACCGGGGAGCTGTTTTTT.

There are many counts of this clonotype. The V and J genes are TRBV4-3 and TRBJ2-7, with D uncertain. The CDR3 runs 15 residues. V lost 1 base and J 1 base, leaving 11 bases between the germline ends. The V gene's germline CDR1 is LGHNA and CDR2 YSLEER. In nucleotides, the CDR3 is TGCGCCAGCAGCCAAGCTTGGGGAATTTCCTACGAGCAGTACTTC. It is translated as CASSQAWGISYEQYF.

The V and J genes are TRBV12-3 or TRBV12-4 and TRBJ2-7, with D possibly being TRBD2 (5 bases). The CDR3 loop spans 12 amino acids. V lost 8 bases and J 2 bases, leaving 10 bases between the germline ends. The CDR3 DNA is TGTGCCAGCGCCGCGGGTCCCTACGAGCAGTACTTC. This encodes CASAAGPYEQYF.